The 11 T cell receptor beta chains listed next were all sequenced from one sample in a study of blood T cell repertoires in COVID-19. Produced via immunoSEQ multiplex PCR; TCRdb's table is partial and in-frame only. Seen here are around 240,000 clones, over 80% observed once, and the top ten hold over 0.85%. Sequenced sample: PBMCs or T cells enriched from blood (not recorded which). Receptors were obtained from a man aged 45-65 years who had been exposed to COVID-19.

The chain combines TRBV10-3 with TRBJ2-5; TRBD1 is a possible D gene (8 bases). The V gene lost 6 bases and the J gene lost 5 bases, with 25 bases spanning the gap. CDR3 length: 17 residues. Germline CDR1 and CDR2: ENHRY and SYGVKD. CDR3 nucleotide sequence: TGTGCCATCAGCCGCACCGGACAGGGTGGGGGGGGCGAGACCCAGTACTTC. As protein: CAISRTGQGGGGETQYF.

The chain joins TRBV15 to TRBJ2-2; 9 positions agree with TRBD1. Germline lookup yields CDR1 LNHNV and CDR2 YYDKDF (reference sequence). J lost 3 bases, V lost 7 bases, and 3 bases had no gene match. The CDR3 is 14 residues long. The CDR3 sequence is CATKQGAHTGELFF. In nucleotides, the CDR3 is TGTGCCACCAAACAGGGGGCGCACACCGGGGAGCTGTTTTTT.

Note on this clone: Sequence at one end of the junction differs from germline and may be a read error. The chain couples TRBV30 to TRBJ1-1; D remains ambiguous. CDR3 length: 11 residues. Germline V gives CDR1 GTSNPN, CDR2 SVGIG (reference sequence). The CDR3 protein is CAWSVSPRREF. CDR3 DNA: TGTGCCTGGAGTGTATCTCCGCGGAGAGAATTT.

The chain combines TRBV18 with TRBJ2-7; 8 nucleotides match TRBD1. This CDR3 has 15 amino acids. Per the germline V gene, CDR1 is KGHSH and CDR2 is LQKENI. The V and J ends lost 6 bases and 12 bases, in that order; junction bases with no gene match: 19. The CDR3 loop is CASSQNQAGGDPLYF. The DNA of the CDR3 is TGTGCCAGCTCCCAAAATCAGGCAGGGGGCGACCCTTTGTACTTC.

At least ten counts were recorded for this clone. The chain is built from TRBV10-1 and TRBJ1-5, with D unclear. Trimming stripped 9 bases from V and 6 bases from J, with 36 bases between. The CDR3 has 20 amino acids. Germline CDR1 and CDR2: WNHNN and SYGVQD (reference sequence). The CDR3 nucleotides are TGCGCCAGGGGGATTGCGACCCTACTAAAAGGAGGGTTAACGGCTCAGCCCCAGCATTTT. Its protein is CARGIATLLKGGLTAQPQHF.

The rearrangement links TRBV27 to TRBJ1-1; D uncertain. V was pared by 5 bases and J by 0 bases, with 13 bases between. The CDR3 length is 15 residues. Germline V CDR1 and CDR2: MNHEY, SMNVEV (reference sequence). Here the CDR3 DNA reads TGTGCCAGCAGTAGCCTAACTAGGGTGAACACTGAAGCTTTCTTT. It is translated as CASSSLTRVNTEAFF.

This rearrangement joins TRBV28 to TRBJ1-4; D might be TRBD1 (5 bases). V lost 6 bases, J lost 0 bases, and 14 bases lay in between. This CDR3 is 16 amino acids long. Germline CDR1 reads MDHEN; CDR2 reads SYDVKM. The CDR3 is CASRGGGSATNEKLFF. Written as DNA, the CDR3 is TGTGCCAGCAGGGGTGGGGGGAGTGCAACTAATGAAAAACTGTTTTTT.

The genes are TRBV18 and TRBJ1-4; D is undetermined. The CDR3 is 14 amino acids. Germline assignment: CDR1 KGHSH and CDR2 LQKENI. The V and J ends lost 1 base and 8 bases respectively, with 11 bases between them. CDR3 bases: TGTGCCAGCTCACCACTGGCGGGTGTGGAAAAACTGTTTTTT. Amino acids: CASSPLAGVEKLFF.

The chain recombines TRBV28 with TRBJ2-5, with D possibly matching TRBD1 (5 bases). The CDR3 is 14 amino acids. Deletions cut 5 bases from V and 4 bases from J, with 14 bases between. CDR1 MDHEN and CDR2 SYDVKM come from the germline V gene. CDR3 in amino acids: CASSGARIVETQYF. In DNA form, the CDR3 reads TGTGCCAGCAGTGGGGCGAGGATTGTAGAGACCCAGTACTTC.

The gene calls are TRBV5-1 and TRBJ1-5; TRBD1 aligns across 9 bases. In germline, CDR1 is SGHRS, CDR2 YFSETQ. This CDR3 has 14 residues. V was clipped by 0 bases and J by 7 bases; unmatched bases: 2. This chain's CDR3 is CASSLAGQGQPQHF. The CDR3 nucleotides are TGCGCCAGCAGCTTGGCGGGACAGGGCCAGCCCCAGCATTTT.

The genes are TRBV5-4 and TRBJ2-7; possible D gene TRBD2, 6 bases. The CDR3 loop spans 15 amino acids. The germline V gene encodes CDR1 SGHNT and CDR2 YYREEE (reference sequence). Trimming removed 0 bases from V and 2 bases from J, with 12 bases in between. In nucleotides, the CDR3 is TGTGCCAGCAGCTTGGGGGGGGACGGAACCTACGAGCAGTACTTC. Its translation is CASSLGGDGTYEQYF.